Below, 27 T cell receptor beta chains from the same sample are listed, as sequenced in a study of blood T cell repertoires in COVID-19 (dated by TCRdb to the early 2020s). Library preparation was by the immunoSEQ multiplex PCR assay. TCRdb mirrors the immuneACCESS table, restricted to in-frame sequences. Some clones are absent from its copies; in checked studies, under half trace to an unresolved V gene, and the reason for the others is unknown. The sample table holds more than 350,000 clones, of which approximately 87% were seen once. The biggest ten clones account for 10% of the sample. Sample: peripheral blood. The source of these receptors is a young woman with COVID-19, enrolled during active disease.

CDR3 region: CASGFQAGGVNEQFF. The CDR3 DNA follows: TGTGCTAGTGGTTTCCAAGCGGGAGGGGTCAATGAGCAGTTCTTC. V is TRBV12-5 and J is TRBJ2-1, with 10 positions matching TRBD2. Trimming at V came to 3 bases and at J to 6 bases, leaving 5 bases not matched to a gene. The CDR3 covers 15 residues. Germline-derived CDR1 and CDR2 are LGHNT and FRNRAP. The full variable domain, rest sourced from reference TRBV12-5 and TRBJ2-1, is DARVTQTPRHKVTEMGQEVTMRCQPILGHNTVFWYRQTMMQGLELLAYFRNRAPLDDSGMPKDRFSAEMPDATLATLKIQPSEPRDSAVYFCASGFQAGGVNEQFFGPGTRLTVL.

The CDR3: CASSTLAGDTEGTQYF. The DNA for the CDR3 is TGTGCCAGCAGCACGTTAGCGGGAGATACGGAGGGTACGCAGTATTTT. The J gene is TRBJ2-3, the V gene TRBV7-2; the match to TRBD2 covers 9 bases. Germline CDR1 reads SGHTA; CDR2 reads FQGNSA. The CDR3 is 16 amino acids. The junction had 14 bases not matched to a gene; V was cut back by 5 bases and J by 8 bases.

CDR3 in DNA: TGCGCCAGCAGCCGCGTCGTTAGCGGGAATTACAATGAGCAGTTCTTC. Residues: CASSRVVSGNYNEQFF. The chain recombines TRBV5-1 with TRBJ2-1; 8 bases are a match to TRBD2. CDR1 and CDR2 from the germline V gene are SGHRS and YFSETQ. This CDR3 has 16 residues. The V and J ends lost 4 bases and 4 bases, in that order; junction bases with no gene match: 10.

The rearrangement uses TRBV25-1 and TRBJ2-4; 10 positions match TRBD1. V was pared by 1 base and J by 8 bases, with 11 bases of the junction left unmatched. The length of the CDR3 is 17 residues. Germline CDR1 MGHDK, CDR2 SYGVNS. The CDR3 sequence is CASSESRTGGGLDIQYF. The CDR3 nucleotides are TGTGCCAGCAGTGAATCGAGGACAGGGGGAGGCTTAGACATTCAGTACTTC.

The chain couples TRBV5-6 to TRBJ1-2, with a tentative D call TRBD1 (5 bases). Germline CDR1 reads SGHDT; CDR2 reads YYEEEE. With 2 bases removed from V and 7 bases from J, the gap between germline ends came to 21 bases. The CDR3 consists of 16 residues. CDR3 in DNA: TGTGCCAGCAGCTTATCAAACCCTGGAGGGGCAGGTGGCTACACCTTC. It translates to CASSLSNPGGAGGYTF.

The rearrangement uses TRBV28 and TRBJ2-2; D gene unclear. With 7 bases removed from V and 1 base from J, the gap between germline ends came to 7 bases. Germline values: CDR1 MDHEN, CDR2 SYDVKM. The CDR3 loop spans 13 amino acids. The CDR3 sequence: CASKRLNTGELFF. In nucleotides, the CDR3 is TGTGCCAGCAAACGGTTGAACACCGGGGAGCTGTTTTTT.

V is TRBV5-6 and J is TRBJ2-3, with D possibly TRBD1 on 6 matching bases. V dropped 3 bases and J dropped 0 bases, with 11 bases sitting between them. Germline V gene lookup returns CDR1 SGHDT and CDR2 YYEEEE. The CDR3 has 15 residues. The CDR3 reads CASSSHRASTDTQYF. CDR3 nucleotides: TGTGCCAGCAGCTCCCACAGGGCAAGCACAGATACGCAGTATTTT.

The V gene is TRBV5-1, the J gene TRBJ2-3; 8 nucleotides match TRBD2. The CDR3 is made up of 14 amino acids. The germline V gene has CDR1 SGHRS and CDR2 YFSETQ. J lost 8 bases, V lost 4 bases, and 9 bases had no gene match. CDR3 nucleotides: TGCGCCAGCAGCCCAGACATTAGCGGGGCTACGCAGTATTTT. Residues: CASSPDISGATQYF. The full variable domain, completed using reference TRBV5-1 and TRBJ2-3, is KAGVTQTPRYLIKTRGQQVTLSCSPISGHRSVSWYQQTPGQGLQFLFEYFSETQRNKGNFPGRFSGRQFSNSRSEMNVSTLELGDSALYLCASSPDISGATQYFGPGTRLTVL.

This clone was observed a handful of times. The gene calls are TRBV24-1 and TRBJ2-5; possible D gene TRBD1, 6 bases. Per germline, CDR1 KGHDR and CDR2 SFDVKD. This CDR3 has 13 amino acids. The germline V and J ends were trimmed by 4 bases and 5 bases, with 10 bases remaining between them. The CDR3 protein is CATSEQGRETQYF. DNA of the CDR3: TGTGCCACCAGTGAACAGGGTAGGGAGACCCAGTACTTC.

The J gene is TRBJ2-2, the V gene TRBV7-2; no clear D. Germline CDR1 reads SGHTA; CDR2 reads FQGNSA. There are 15 residues in the CDR3. V shed 4 bases and J shed 5 bases, with 14 bases lying between them. This chain's CDR3 is CASSSRGTQTGELFF. For the CDR3, the DNA is TGTGCCAGCAGCTCTAGAGGCACTCAAACCGGGGAGCTGTTTTTT.

This chain uses TRBV12-3 or TRBV12-4 with TRBJ2-5, with D maybe TRBD1 (6 bases). Trimming stripped 6 bases from V and 4 bases from J, with 9 bases between. This CDR3 comprises 12 residues. DNA of the CDR3: TGTGCCAGCAGCCCAGGGGTAGAGACCCAGTACTTC. It codes for CASSPGVETQYF.

The rearrangement uses TRBV30 and TRBJ2-1, with 9 bases matching TRBD1. The CDR3 extends over 15 amino acids. Germline V lookup: CDR1 GTSNPN, CDR2 SVGIG (reference sequence). Germline trimming cut 2 bases from V and 1 base from J; bases unmatched to any gene: 3. CDR3 sequence (DNA): TGTGCCTGGAGTCCCGGGACAGGGTCCTACAATGAGCAGTTCTTC. It yields the protein CAWSPGTGSYNEQFF.

The chain uses TRBV2 and TRBJ1-1; D not certain. Germline assignment: CDR1 SNHLY and CDR2 FYNNEI. There are 11 residues in the CDR3. V lost 5 bases and J lost 4, with 5 bases in between. This CDR3 is CASSPGTEAFF. CDR3 bases: TGTGCCAGCAGTCCCGGCACTGAAGCTTTCTTT.

V gene TRBV6-5 combines with J gene TRBJ1-1; D may be TRBD1 (5 bases). The CDR3 covers 14 residues. V was shortened by 6 bases and J by 4 bases, with 15 bases between the two germline ends. CDR1 is MNHEY, CDR2 SVGAGI, per germline. This CDR3 reads CASRGTGGITEAFF. As DNA, the CDR3 is TGTGCCAGCAGAGGAACCGGGGGGATCACTGAAGCTTTCTTT.

This rearrangement joins TRBV2 to TRBJ2-7; TRBD2 aligns across 10 bases. J gave up 5 bases and V 11 bases, and 12 bases lay outside the gene matches. Germline CDR1 reads SNHLY; CDR2 reads FYNNEI. This CDR3 comprises 14 residues. The CDR3 region has the DNA TGTGCCGGTAAAGCGGGAGGGCCAGTCGACGAGCAGTACTTC. It encodes CAGKAGGPVDEQYF. The full variable domain, in which reference TRBV2 and TRBJ2-7 provide the parts outside the CDR3, is EPEVTQTPSHQVTQMGQEVILRCVPISNHLYFYWYRQILGQKVEFLVSFYNNEISEKSEIFDDQFSVERPDGSNFTLKIRSTKLEDSAMYFCAGKAGGPVDEQYFGPGTRLTVT.

The chain recombines TRBV29-1 with TRBJ2-3, with 9 bases aligning to TRBD2. J gave up 0 bases and V 3 bases, and 4 bases lay outside the gene matches. Germline CDR1 is SQVTM and CDR2 is ANQGSEA. CDR3 length: 15 residues. CDR3 sequence (DNA): TGCAGCGTTGATAGTAGCGGGAGAAGCACAGATACGCAGTATTTT. It encodes CSVDSSGRSTDTQYF.

This clone was observed once. The V gene is TRBV10-3, the J gene TRBJ2-7, with 7 bases matching TRBD1. V trimming: 4 bases; J trimming: 2 bases; junction bases outside the gene matches: 2. The germline V gene encodes CDR1 ENHRY and CDR2 SYGVKD. This CDR3 is built from 13 residues. The CDR3 nucleotides are TGTGCCATCAGTGGGGACAGCCCCTACGAGCAGTACTTC. It codes for CAISGDSPYEQYF.

About this clone itself: This CDR3 is also generated by other DNA sequences in the sample. The chain has TRBV6-5 and TRBJ1-2; 8 nucleotides align to TRBD1. The length of the CDR3 is 14 residues. V was clipped by 0 bases and J by 4 bases; unmatched bases: 1. The germline gives CDR1 MNHEY, CDR2 SVGAGI. CDR3 region: CASSYSTGGYGYTF. The CDR3 coding sequence is TGTGCCAGCAGTTACTCAACAGGGGGCTATGGCTACACCTTC.

DNA for the CDR3: TGTGCCAGCAGAGACAGATTACTTAACACTGAAGCTTTCTTT. Protein: CASRDRLLNTEAFF. V usage is TRBV6-5 and J usage is TRBJ1-1, with TRBD1 as a possible D gene (5 bases). V lost 6 bases and J lost 2, with 13 bases in between. Per the germline V gene, CDR1 is MNHEY and CDR2 is SVGAGI. The length of the CDR3 is 14 residues.

The rearrangement links TRBV9 to TRBJ2-3, with TRBD2 identical over 7 bases. The CDR3 has 14 residues. Germline CDR1 is SGDLS and CDR2 is YYNGEE. The V and J ends lost 1 base and 10 bases, in that order; junction bases with no gene match: 9. CDR3 sequence reads: CASSVSIGGISQYF. CDR3 DNA sequence: TGTGCCAGCAGCGTATCGATCGGGGGGATTTCGCAGTATTTT.

This clone was recorded once. Different DNA sequences within this sample yield the same CDR3. The V gene is TRBV10-1, the J gene TRBJ1-1; 7 bases are shared with TRBD1. This CDR3 has 13 amino acids. CDR1 and CDR2 from the germline V gene are WNHNN and SYGVQD (reference sequence). V lost 6 bases, J lost 2 bases, and 3 bases stayed unmatched. CDR3 sequence: CASRGTANTEAFF. The CDR3 bases are TGCGCCAGCAGAGGGACAGCAAACACTGAAGCTTTCTTT.

This clone showed up just once. The rearrangement uses TRBV30 and TRBJ2-1, with D possibly being TRBD2 (6 bases). This CDR3 has 13 residues. V lost 2 bases, J lost 6 bases, and 11 bases lay in between. Germline-derived CDR1 and CDR2 are GTSNPN and SVGIG (reference sequence). The CDR3 nucleotides are TGTGCCTGGAGTATGGAGGGAGGCAATGAGCAGTTCTTC. The encoded protein is CAWSMEGGNEQFF. Looking up the rest from reference TRBV30 and TRBJ2-1 gives the full variable domain: SQTIHQWPATLVQPVGSPLSLECTVEGTSNPNLYWYRQAAGRGLQLLFYSVGIGQISSEVPQNLSASRPQDRQFILSSKKLLLSDSGFYLCAWSMEGGNEQFFGPGTRLTVL.

The chain joins TRBV19 to TRBJ2-5, with D possibly matching TRBD1 (5 bases). The V gene's germline CDR1 is LNHDA and CDR2 SQIVND (reference sequence). V was clipped by 5 bases and J by 2 bases, with 18 bases between them. The CDR3 is made up of 16 amino acids. Written as DNA, the CDR3 is TGTGCCAGTAGTTACATAACAGGCGTTGAACAAGAGACCCAGTACTTC. This gives the protein CASSYITGVEQETQYF.

This chain uses TRBV27 with TRBJ2-7; D may be TRBD2 (5 bases). With 8 bases removed from V and 1 base from J, the gap between germline ends came to 21 bases. The CDR3 extends over 16 amino acids. Germline V gene sequence: CDR1 MNHEY, CDR2 SMNVEV (reference sequence). The CDR3 region is CASGSTLGGRSYEQYF. CDR3 coding DNA: TGTGCCAGCGGGTCAACCCTAGGAGGTAGATCCTACGAGCAGTACTTC.

The chain joins TRBV7-9 to TRBJ2-1, with 7 bases that match TRBD1. J lost 4 bases, V lost 1 base, and 1 base had no gene match. The V gene's germline CDR1 is SEHNR and CDR2 FQNEAQ (reference sequence). The CDR3 spans 14 residues. For the CDR3, the DNA is TGTGCCAGCAGCTTAGTACAGGGGTACAATGAGCAGTTCTTC. It translates to CASSLVQGYNEQFF.

The gene calls are TRBV20-1 and TRBJ2-1; D not certain. V was trimmed by 3 bases and J by 1 base, leaving 13 bases between them. In germline, CDR1 is DFQATT, CDR2 SNEGSKA (reference sequence). CDR3 size: 15 residues. The CDR3 DNA follows: TGCAGTGCTAGTTCTGATCACTTATCCTACAATGAGCAGTTCTTC. Protein product: CSASSDHLSYNEQFF.

This clone was recorded once. The V call is TRBV2, the J call TRBJ1-1; 10 positions match TRBD1. The CDR3 is 14 amino acids. CDR1 and CDR2 from the germline V gene are SNHLY and FYNNEI. Trimming at V came to 5 bases and at J to 5 bases, leaving 5 bases not matched to a gene. The CDR3 DNA follows: TGTGCCAGCAGTACCCGGACAGGGGGTACTGAAGCTTTCTTT. Its protein is CASSTRTGGTEAFF.